One T cell receptor beta chain is described in this entry. The data originate from a study of T cell responses to AZD1222 COVID-19 vaccine. Sequencing was performed with immunoSEQ multiplex PCR; in TCRdb, only in-frame clones are kept and a portion is missing. The sample yields about 97,000 clones, more than 85% seen once. CDR1 SGHNT and CDR2 YYREEE come from the germline V gene (reference sequence). The CDR3 is made up of 16 amino acids. Germline trimming cut 1 base from V and 4 bases from J; bases unmatched to any gene: 3. The sequence derives from an adult in good health. The specimen was peripheral blood, collected on day 0 of AZD1222 vaccination. V is TRBV5-4 and J is TRBJ2-2, with TRBD1 identical over 11 bases. The CDR3 sequence is CASSLPGTGGTGELFF. DNA of the CDR3: TGTGCCAGCAGCTTGCCGGGGACAGGGGGCACCGGGGAGCTGTTTTTT.